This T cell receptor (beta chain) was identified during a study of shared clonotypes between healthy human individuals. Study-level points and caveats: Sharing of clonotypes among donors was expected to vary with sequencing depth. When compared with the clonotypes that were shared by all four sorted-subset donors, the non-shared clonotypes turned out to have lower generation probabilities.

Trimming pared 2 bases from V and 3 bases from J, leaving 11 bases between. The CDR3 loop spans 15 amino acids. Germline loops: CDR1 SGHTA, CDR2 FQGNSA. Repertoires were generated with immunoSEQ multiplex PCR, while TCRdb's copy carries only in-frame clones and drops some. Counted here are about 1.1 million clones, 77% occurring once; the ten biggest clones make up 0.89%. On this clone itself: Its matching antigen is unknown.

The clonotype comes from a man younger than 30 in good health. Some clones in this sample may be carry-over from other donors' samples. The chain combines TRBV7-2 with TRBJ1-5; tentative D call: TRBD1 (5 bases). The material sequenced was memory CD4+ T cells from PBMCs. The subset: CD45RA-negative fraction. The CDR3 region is CASSLQGGVNQPQHF. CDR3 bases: TGTGCCAGCAGCTTACAGGGTGGGGTCAATCAGCCCCAGCATTTT.